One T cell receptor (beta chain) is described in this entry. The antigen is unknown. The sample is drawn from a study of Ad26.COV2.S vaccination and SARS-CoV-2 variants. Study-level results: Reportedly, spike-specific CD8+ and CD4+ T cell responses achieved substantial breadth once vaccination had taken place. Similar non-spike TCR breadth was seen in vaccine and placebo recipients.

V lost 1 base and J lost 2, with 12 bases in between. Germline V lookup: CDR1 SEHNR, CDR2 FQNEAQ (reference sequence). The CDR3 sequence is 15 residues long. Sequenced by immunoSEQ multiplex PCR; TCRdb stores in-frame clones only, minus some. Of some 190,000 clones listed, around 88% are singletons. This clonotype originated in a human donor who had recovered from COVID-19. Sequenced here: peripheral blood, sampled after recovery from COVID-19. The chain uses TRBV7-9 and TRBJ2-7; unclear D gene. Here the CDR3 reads CASSLGSIPPYEQYF. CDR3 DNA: TGTGCCAGCAGCTTAGGCAGTATCCCCCCCTACGAGCAGTACTTC.